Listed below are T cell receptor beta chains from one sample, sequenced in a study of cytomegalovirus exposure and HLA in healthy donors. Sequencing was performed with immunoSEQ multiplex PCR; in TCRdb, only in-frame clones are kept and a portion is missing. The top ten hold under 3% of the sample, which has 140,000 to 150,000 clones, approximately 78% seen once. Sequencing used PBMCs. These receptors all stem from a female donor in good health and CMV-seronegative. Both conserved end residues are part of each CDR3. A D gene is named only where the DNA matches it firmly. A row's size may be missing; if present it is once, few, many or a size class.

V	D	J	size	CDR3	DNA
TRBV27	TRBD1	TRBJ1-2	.	CASSPWDRAGTGYTF	TGTGCCAGCAGTCCCTGGGACAGGGCAGGAACTGGCTACACCTTC
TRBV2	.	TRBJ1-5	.	CASETGQSNQPQHF	TGTGCCAGCGAGACCGGACAGAGTAATCAGCCCCAGCATTTT
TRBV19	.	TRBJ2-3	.	CASSILGRRTDTQYF	TGTGCCAGTAGTATTCTAGGTCGTCGTACGGATACGCAGTATTTT
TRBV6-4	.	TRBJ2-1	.	CASRGDWRPSNEQFF	TGTGCCAGCAGGGGGGACTGGCGCCCAAGCAATGAGCAGTTCTTC
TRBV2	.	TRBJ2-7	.	CASIEGVGFAAVSYEQYF	TGTGCCAGCATCGAGGGGGTTGGGTTCGCGGCAGTGTCTTACGAGCAGTACTTC
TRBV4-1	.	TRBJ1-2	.	CASSQAAVLNYGYPF	TGCGCCAGCAGCCAAGCGGCAGTCCTTAACTATGGCTACCCCTTC
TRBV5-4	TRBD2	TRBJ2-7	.	CASSSERGDSYEQYF	TGTGCCAGCAGCTCGGAGCGGGGAGACTCCTACGAGCAGTACTTC
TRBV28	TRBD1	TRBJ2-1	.	CASSGLGQANEQFF	TGTGCCAGCAGTGGTTTGGGACAGGCCAATGAGCAGTTCTTC
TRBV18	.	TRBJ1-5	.	CASSPRGEGNQPQHF	TGTGCCAGCTCACCACGGGGGGAAGGCAATCAGCCCCAGCATTTT
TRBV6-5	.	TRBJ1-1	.	CASSYSGGMNTEAFF	TGTGCCAGCAGTTACTCAGGAGGGATGAACACTGAAGCTTTCTTT
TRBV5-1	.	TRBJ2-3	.	CASSLRSGSDTQYF	TGCGCCAGCAGCTTGCGTTCGGGATCAGATACGCAGTATTTT
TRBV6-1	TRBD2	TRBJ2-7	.	CASRASGSYEQYF	TGTGCCAGCAGGGCTAGCGGGAGCTACGAGCAGTACTTC
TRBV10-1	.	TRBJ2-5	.	CASKVRWREETQYF	TGCGCCAGCAAAGTAAGATGGCGGGAAGAGACCCAGTACTTC
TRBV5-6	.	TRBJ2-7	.	CASSPLGGAHEQYF	TGTGCCAGCAGCCCCCTGGGAGGCGCCCACGAGCAGTACTTC
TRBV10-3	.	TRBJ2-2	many	CAISDSTGELFF	TGTGCCATCAGTGACAGTACCGGGGAGCTGTTTTTT
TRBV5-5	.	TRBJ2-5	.	CASSLFEGDSETQYF	TGTGCCAGCAGCTTGTTCGAGGGAGACTCAGAGACCCAGTACTTC
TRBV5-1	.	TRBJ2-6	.	CASSGAGANVLTF	TGCGCCAGCTCAGGCGCTGGGGCCAACGTCCTGACTTTC
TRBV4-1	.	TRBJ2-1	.	CASSQDPPGLPADEQFF	TGCGCCAGCAGCCAAGATCCCCCTGGACTCCCTGCGGATGAGCAGTTCTTC
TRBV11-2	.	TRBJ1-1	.	CASSFSGGGRAFF	TGTGCCAGCAGCTTTTCAGGAGGTGGGAGAGCTTTCTTT
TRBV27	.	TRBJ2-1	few	CASRSGYNEQFF	TGTGCCAGCAGATCGGGCTACAATGAGCAGTTCTTC
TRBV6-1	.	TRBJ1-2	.	CASSEGLGLNYGYTF	TGTGCCAGCAGTGAAGGTCTGGGACTTAACTATGGCTACACCTTC
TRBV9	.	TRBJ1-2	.	CASSDPRGAAKTYGYTF	TGTGCCAGCAGCGACCCCCGTGGGGCCGCCAAAACCTATGGCTACACCTTC
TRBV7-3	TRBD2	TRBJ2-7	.	CASSSGVAGAEQYF	TGTGCCAGCAGCTCCGGGGTAGCGGGAGCCGAGCAGTACTTC
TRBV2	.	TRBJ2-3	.	CASSEPGLPSTDTQYF	TGTGCCAGCAGCGAACCGGGACTCCCTAGCACAGATACGCAGTATTTT
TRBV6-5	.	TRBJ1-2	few	CASRRQQGGYTF	TGTGCCAGCAGACGCCAACAGGGTGGCTACACCTTC
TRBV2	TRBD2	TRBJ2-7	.	CASSELGTSGSGSYEQYF	TGTGCCAGCAGTGAATTGGGGACTAGCGGGAGTGGTTCCTACGAGCAGTACTTC
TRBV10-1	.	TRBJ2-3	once	CASSESRNTDTQYF	TGCGCCAGCAGTGAAAGCCGCAACACAGATACGCAGTATTTT
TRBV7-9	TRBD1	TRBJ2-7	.	CASSLAGGGGQGRSYEQYF	TGTGCCAGCAGCTTAGCTGGCGGTGGGGGACAGGGGCGCTCCTACGAGCAGTACTTC
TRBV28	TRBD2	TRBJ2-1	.	CASSLGFDLPSRTSGDNEQFF	TGTGCCAGCAGTTTAGGGTTTGACCTCCCGTCCCGGACTAGCGGGGACAATGAGCAGTTCTTC
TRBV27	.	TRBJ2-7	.	CASSLLGGAGRGEQYF	TGTGCCAGCAGTTTATTGGGGGGCGCTGGGCGGGGGGAGCAGTACTTC
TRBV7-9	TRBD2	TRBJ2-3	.	CASSRDGRAVTDTQYF	TGTGCCAGCAGCCGCGACGGGAGGGCTGTCACAGATACGCAGTATTTT
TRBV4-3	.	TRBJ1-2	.	CASSQEGGHGGYTF	TGCGCCAGCAGCCAAGAAGGAGGGCACGGTGGCTACACCTTC
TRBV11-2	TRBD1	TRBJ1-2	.	CASSPDRGSNYGYTF	TGTGCCAGCAGCCCGGACAGGGGTAGTAACTATGGCTACACCTTC
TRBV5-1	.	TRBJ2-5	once	CASSLARTLQETQYF	TGCGCCAGCAGCTTGGCCAGGACACTACAAGAGACCCAGTACTTC
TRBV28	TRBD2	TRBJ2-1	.	CASSSPASGIHNEQFF	TGTGCCAGCAGTTCCCCGGCTAGCGGGATCCACAATGAGCAGTTCTTC
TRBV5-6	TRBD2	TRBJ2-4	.	CASSFRASAGGEKNIQYF	TGTGCCAGCAGCTTCCGAGCGTCAGCGGGGGGGGAGAAAAACATTCAGTACTTC
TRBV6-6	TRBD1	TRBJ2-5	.	CASSSIQGIETQYF	TGTGCCAGCAGTTCCATACAGGGGATAGAGACCCAGTACTTC
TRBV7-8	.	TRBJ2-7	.	CASSLTPKRTTSYEQYF	TGTGCCAGCAGCTTAACCCCAAAAAGGACAACCTCCTACGAGCAGTACTTC
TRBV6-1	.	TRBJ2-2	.	CASSEGLGFGGELFF	TGTGCCAGCAGTGAAGGTCTGGGCTTCGGCGGGGAGCTGTTTTTT
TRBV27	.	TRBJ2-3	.	CASSFKRGTDTQYF	TGTGCCAGCAGTTTTAAGCGGGGCACAGATACGCAGTATTTT
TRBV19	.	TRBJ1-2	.	CASSISVGGFYGYTF	TGTGCCAGTAGTATCTCGGTTGGAGGGTTCTATGGCTACACCTTC